The 21 T cell receptor beta chains below all came from one sample that was sequenced in a study of blood T cell repertoires in COVID-19. The repertoire was sequenced with immunoSEQ multiplex PCR; TCRdb's copy has only in-frame clones and lacks some. The sample has 110,000 to 150,000 clones, approximately 84% seen once. Sequences were obtained from peripheral blood. All receptors come from a woman older than 75 in a cohort sampled during active or convalescent COVID-19.

The genes are TRBV28 and TRBJ1-2; a weak D match, TRBD1 (5 bases). Trimming took 2 bases from V and 9 from J, leaving 19 bases between them. Germline V gene data show CDR1 as MDHEN and CDR2 as SYDVKM. CDR3 length equals 15 residues. The CDR3 bases are TGTGCCAGCAGTTTAGTCCAGGGCGTCGGATCGAGCTACACCTTC. Residues: CASSLVQGVGSSYTF.

V is TRBV19 and J is TRBJ1-2; D might be TRBD1 (5 bases). Germline values: CDR1 LNHDA, CDR2 SQIVND (reference sequence). The CDR3 runs to 16 residues. V was cut by 5 bases and J by 5 bases, with 21 bases left in between. The CDR3 is CASSPGYGREAYGYTF. CDR3 coding DNA: TGTGCCAGTAGTCCCGGATACGGCAGGGAAGCATATGGCTACACCTTC. The full variable domain, with the rest looked up from reference TRBV19 and TRBJ1-2, is DGGITQSPKYLFRKEGQNVTLSCEQNLNHDAMYWYRQDPGQGLRLIYYSQIVNDFQKGDIAEGYSVSREKKESFPLTVTSAQKNPTAFYLCASSPGYGREAYGYTFGSGTRLTVV.

The CDR3 is CASSIDQGAGQPQHF. As DNA, the CDR3 is TGTGCCAGCAGTATTGATCAGGGGGCCGGTCAGCCCCAGCATTTT. V usage is TRBV2 and J usage is TRBJ1-5, with 8 nucleotides matching TRBD1. The CDR3 spans 15 residues. CDR1 is SNHLY, CDR2 FYNNEI, per germline. Germline trimming cut 5 bases from V and 6 bases from J; bases unmatched to any gene: 9.

This chain joins TRBV7-9 and TRBJ2-3; 9 positions match TRBD1. The length of the CDR3 is 15 residues. Germline trimming cut 3 bases from V and 4 bases from J; bases unmatched to any gene: 5. CDR1 SEHNR and CDR2 FQNEAQ come from the germline V gene (reference sequence). The CDR3 reads CASSLYRGRSDTQYF. In DNA, the CDR3 is TGTGCCAGCAGCTTGTACAGGGGGCGTTCAGATACGCAGTATTTT.

The chain links TRBV21-1 to TRBJ2-1; TRBD2 was called by the table and not checked on the DNA. TRBV21-1 is recorded as a pseudogene. The CDR3 loop spans 16 amino acids. CDR3: CASSNVRTSVDNEQFF. For the CDR3, the DNA is TGTGCCAGCAGCAACGTTCGGACTAGCGTAGACAATGAGCAGTTCTTC.

The V and J genes are TRBV2 and TRBJ2-3, with D possibly TRBD2 on 6 matching bases. With 4 bases removed from V and 2 bases from J, the gap between germline ends came to 7 bases. Looked up from germline, CDR1 is SNHLY and CDR2 is FYNNEI. The CDR3 covers 13 residues. CDR3: CASSVDYTDTQYF. In nucleotides, the CDR3 is TGTGCCAGCAGTGTGGACTACACAGATACGCAGTATTTT.

The chain couples TRBV6-5 to TRBJ1-2; 9 bases align to TRBD1. The CDR3 contains 16 residues. Per the germline V gene, CDR1 is MNHEY and CDR2 is SVGAGI. V gave up 0 bases and J gave up 5 bases; unmatched junction bases: 7. The DNA for the CDR3 is TGTGCCAGCAGTTACTCCCGGACAGGGGAGTGGTATGGCTACACCTTC. This translates into CASSYSRTGEWYGYTF.

This clone was counted a few times. The chain links TRBV30 to TRBJ2-2; 7 bases agree with TRBD1. After removal of 8 bases from V and 4 bases from J, the junction contained 13 bases not matched to a gene. Germline CDR1 and CDR2: GTSNPN and SVGIG (reference sequence). CDR3 length: 15 residues. The CDR3 is CAATYRGTATGELFF. As DNA, the CDR3 is TGTGCCGCTACCTACCGAGGGACAGCCACCGGGGAGCTGTTTTTT.

The rearrangement uses TRBV12-3 or TRBV12-4 and TRBJ2-7, with TRBD1 identical over 9 bases. The length of the CDR3 is 13 residues. Trimming took 3 bases from V and 5 from J; bases not matched to a gene: 2. The DNA for the CDR3 is TGTGCCAGCAGTTTCCGGACAGGGGACGAGCAGTACGTC. Translating it yields CASSFRTGDEQYV.

This chain uses TRBV20-1 with TRBJ1-6; D is ambiguous. This CDR3 spans 11 amino acids. The V gene lost 1 base and the J gene lost 9 bases, with 4 bases spanning the gap. Germline assignment: CDR1 DFQATT and CDR2 SNEGSKA (reference sequence). The CDR3 DNA reads as TGCAGTGCTAGAGCAGGTTCACCCCTCCACTTT. It translates to CSARAGSPLHF.

The chain recombines TRBV29-1 with TRBJ1-6; 7 nucleotides line up with TRBD1. V lost 5 bases, J lost 8 bases, and 9 bases stayed unmatched. The CDR3 covers 14 residues. The germline CDR1 and CDR2 sequences are SQVTM and ANQGSEA. This CDR3 reads CSVKVQGPDSPLHF. CDR3 in DNA: TGCAGCGTTAAGGTACAGGGGCCGGATTCACCCCTCCACTTT.

The V and J genes are TRBV19 and TRBJ2-7; D is perhaps TRBD2 (6 bases). The CDR3 runs to 13 residues. Germline loops: CDR1 LNHDA, CDR2 SQIVND (reference sequence). V was clipped by 4 bases and J by 3 bases, with 10 bases between them. The chain's CDR3 is CASSRLGVYEQYF. In DNA form, the CDR3 reads TGTGCCAGTAGTAGACTAGGAGTCTACGAGCAGTACTTC.

The rearrangement joins TRBV2 to TRBJ2-5, with a weak D call TRBD2 (5 bases). Germline CDR1 is SNHLY and CDR2 is FYNNEI. This CDR3 has 13 residues. Trimming removed 7 bases at V and 7 bases at J, with 16 bases between. CDR3 in amino acids: CASNGDAEWTQYF. CDR3 sequence (DNA): TGTGCCAGCAACGGGGATGCAGAGTGGACCCAGTACTTC.

The genes are TRBV10-1 and TRBJ2-2; 7 bases line up with TRBD2. Trimming took 7 bases from V and 0 from J; bases not matched to a gene: 5. Germline V lookup: CDR1 WNHNN, CDR2 SYGVQD (reference sequence). The CDR3 is 15 residues long. CDR3 in amino acids: CASTPGLPNTGELFF. The CDR3 DNA is TGCGCCAGCACTCCGGGACTACCGAACACCGGGGAGCTGTTTTTT.

The chain is built from TRBV7-2 and TRBJ1-4; D is ambiguous. Germline V gene sequence: CDR1 SGHTA, CDR2 FQGNSA. Trimming took off 1 base at V and 7 bases at J, with 13 bases between the two ends. The CDR3 loop spans 15 amino acids. CDR3 DNA: TGTGCCAGCAGCTTAGTTGGTCTGGGCAGTGAAAAACTGTTTTTT. This gives the protein CASSLVGLGSEKLFF.

The rearrangement joins TRBV19 to TRBJ2-3; 12 bases line up with TRBD1. The CDR3 totals 18 residues. The germline CDR1 and CDR2 sequences are LNHDA and SQIVND (reference sequence). V was pared by 6 bases and J by 5 bases, with 15 bases of the junction left unmatched. CDR3 protein: CASSPRTWGQGAQDTQYF. CDR3 DNA: TGTGCCAGTAGCCCTCGTACCTGGGGACAGGGGGCGCAAGATACGCAGTATTTT.

Written as DNA, the CDR3 is TGTGCCAGCAGTTTGTTGAGCACTGAAGCTTTCTTT. Protein sequence: CASSLLSTEAFF. The V gene is TRBV2, the J gene TRBJ1-1, with D unclear. Germline CDR1 is SNHLY and CDR2 is FYNNEI. The CDR3 loop spans 12 amino acids. Trimming removed 5 bases at V and 4 bases at J, with 8 bases between.

The chain joins TRBV5-1 to TRBJ2-7, with TRBD1 identical over 12 bases. Germline V gives CDR1 SGHRS, CDR2 YFSETQ. V shed 3 bases, J shed 4 bases, and the junction held 8 bases outside the gene matches. The CDR3 is made up of 16 amino acids. CDR3 sequence (DNA): TGCGCCAGCAGCTCCTCCGGGACAGGGGGCGGGTACGAGCAGTACTTC. Translating gives CASSSSGTGGGYEQYF.

This clone was observed a single time. This chain connects TRBV10-1 to TRBJ1-1; D uncertain. The germline gives CDR1 WNHNN, CDR2 SYGVQD (reference sequence). This CDR3 has 14 residues. The V end was cut by 7 bases, the J end by 2 bases, with 14 bases between. As DNA, the CDR3 is TGCGCCAGCACCCCCGAGGAATCTAACACTGAAGCTTTCTTT. Residues: CASTPEESNTEAFF.

The chain joins TRBV27 to TRBJ2-7, with a weak D call TRBD1 (6 bases). Per the germline V gene, CDR1 is MNHEY and CDR2 is SMNVEV (reference sequence). The V and J ends lost 1 base and 3 bases respectively, with 13 bases between them. This CDR3 is 15 amino acids long. The CDR3 sequence: CASSLYPGTNYEQYV. CDR3 in DNA: TGTGCCAGCAGTTTATACCCCGGGACAAACTACGAGCAGTACGTC.

The CDR3 region is CASSPGQTYEQYF. CDR3 DNA sequence: TGTGCCAGCAGCCCCGGACAGACCTACGAGCAGTACTTC. The J gene is TRBJ2-7, the V gene TRBV12-3 or TRBV12-4, with D maybe TRBD1 (6 bases). Trimming shortened V by 6 bases and J by 2 bases, and 11 bases separated the two germline ends. This CDR3 has 13 amino acids.